This entry concerns a single T cell receptor beta chain. Exposed study participants had met a COVID-19 case within 2 weeks before entry. TCRdb's copy holds only in-frame clones and misses some; the assay was immunoSEQ multiplex PCR. The repertoire has some 290,000 clones, 90% of them found once; the top ten carry 3% to 5%. These data come from a study of blood T cell repertoires in COVID-19. V shed 5 bases and J shed 5 bases, with 13 bases lying between them. The CDR3 has 14 residues. Germline CDR1 and CDR2: SGHAT and FQNNGV. The clonotype was recovered from a woman aged 30 to 39 who had been exposed to COVID-19. Sequenced input: PBMCs or T cells enriched from blood (not recorded which). The rearrangement links TRBV11-2 to TRBJ2-1; D might be TRBD1 (6 bases). The DNA of the CDR3 is TGTGCCAGCAGCCCTTGGGCAGGGGACAATGAGCAGTTCTTC. Its translation: CASSPWAGDNEQFF.